The text below deals with one T cell receptor (beta chain). This clonotype was counted a few times. It has no known antigen specificity. Per-base qualities were not stored, and no clone one base away is much larger. CDR1 and CDR2 (MDHEN, SYDVKM) derive from the germline V gene. Measured from the cysteine to the phenylalanine, the CDR3 is 16 residues long. The sequence is cut down to CDR3 DNA, 48 bases in frame from base 1. Trimming leaves V shorter by 3 bases and J shorter by 7 bases, with the junction holding 15 bases beyond the gene matches. The data derive from a study of post-analysis software for immune sequencing data (dated by TCRdb to 2015 to 2017). Describing the broader study: The recorded disease courses included relapsing-remitting, secondary progressive and progressive-relapsing multiple sclerosis, and some patients had no subtype annotation. The multiple sclerosis patient repertoires were compared with more than 10 previously published healthy control repertoires from donors aged about 6 to 28 years. A subset of samples was prepared in parallel using single-end sample barcoding, then pooled and co-amplified after Illumina adapter ligation. The paper as a whole reports these results and caveats: Patients showed significantly higher frequencies than controls for five TRBV segments, among them TRBV5-6, TRBV5-1 and TRBV20-1. The multiple sclerosis patient group was slightly younger than the control group. Multiple sclerosis patients had significantly lower normalized Chao1 diversity than controls, a result that suggests substantial peripheral T-cell clonal expansion. When samples were clustered directly using the F measure, samples prepared in the same batch co-clustered strongly, which prompted a batch-effect correction.

Receptor libraries were prepared by PCR. Sequenced using an Illumina HiSeq 2500. To reduce PCR and sequencing biases, unique molecular identifiers were built into the TCR beta cDNA libraries. Approximately 500,000 cDNA molecules were obtained for every 1 to 10 million input T cells, so each molecule roughly corresponded to one T cell. The same protocol used for the earlier healthy control dataset was applied to prepare and sequence the patient libraries. Samples belonging to the same batch were prepared together, multiplexed and sequenced on a shared HiSeq lane. Per the authors' processing: MIGEC was used to process the raw barcoded reads, and molecular identifier groups with only a single read were discarded before consensus assembly and CDR3 extraction. VDJtools was used for post-analysis of the clonotype tables, and diversity was normalized by down-sampling every dataset to the size of the smallest sample. Repertoire overlap clustering matched CDR3 amino acid but not nucleotide sequences to correct batch-related cross-sample contamination. Clones were called with MiXCR by TCRdb after fastp trimmed the public reads at Q25, and only in-frame beta chains were retained. Rows are unified per CDR3 protein, each entry keeping the most common DNA and genes. The V and J calls here are based on TCRdb, not the publication. The sample has 750,000 to 950,000 distinct CDR3 sequences on record, around 46% of them singletons. The top ten clones comprise 4.9% of the sample.

To demonstrate the VDJtools post-analysis software, the study profiled TCR beta repertoires from the peripheral blood of 10 to 15 young patients with multiple sclerosis. The multiple sclerosis patients were children and adolescents between roughly 6 and 17 years of age. The sequence joins TRBV28 to TRBJ2-7, with TRBD2 matching 7 junction bases. The specimen sequenced was blood. The TCR was taken from a girl aged 5 to 17 with multiple sclerosis. The DNA is TGTGCCAGCAGTTTCCGCAGACTAGCCGTAGGGTGGGAGCAGTACTTC. This is translated as CASSFRRLAVGWEQYF.